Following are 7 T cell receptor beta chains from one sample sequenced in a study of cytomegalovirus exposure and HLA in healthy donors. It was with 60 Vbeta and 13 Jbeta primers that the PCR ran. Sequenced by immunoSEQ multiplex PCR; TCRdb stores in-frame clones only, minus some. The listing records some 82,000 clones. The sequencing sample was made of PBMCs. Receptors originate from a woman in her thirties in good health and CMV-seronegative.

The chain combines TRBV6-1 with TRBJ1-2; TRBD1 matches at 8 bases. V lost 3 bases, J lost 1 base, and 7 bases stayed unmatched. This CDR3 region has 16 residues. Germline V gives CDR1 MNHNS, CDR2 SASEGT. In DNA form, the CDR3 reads TGTGCCAGCAGTGACCGTGGACAGGGAAGTAACTATGGCTACACCTTC. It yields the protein CASSDRGQGSNYGYTF.

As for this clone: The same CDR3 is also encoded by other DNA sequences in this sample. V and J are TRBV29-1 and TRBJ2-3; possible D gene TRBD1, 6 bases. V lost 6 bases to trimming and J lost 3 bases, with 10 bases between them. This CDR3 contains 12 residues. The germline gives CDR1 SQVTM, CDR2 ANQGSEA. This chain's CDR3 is CSVAQGTDTQYF. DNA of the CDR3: TGCAGCGTGGCACAGGGTACAGATACGCAGTATTTT.

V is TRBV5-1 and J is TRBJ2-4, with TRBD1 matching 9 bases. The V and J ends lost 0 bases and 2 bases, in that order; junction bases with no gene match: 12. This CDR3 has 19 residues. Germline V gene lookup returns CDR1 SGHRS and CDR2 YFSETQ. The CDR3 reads CASSLGGTGPLGTKNIQYF. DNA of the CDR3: TGCGCCAGCAGCTTGGGTGGGACAGGGCCATTGGGAACCAAAAACATTCAGTACTTC.

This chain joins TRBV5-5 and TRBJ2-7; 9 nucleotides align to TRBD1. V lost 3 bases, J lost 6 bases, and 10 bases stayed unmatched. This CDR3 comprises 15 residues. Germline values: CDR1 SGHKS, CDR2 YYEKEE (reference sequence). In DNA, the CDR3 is TGTGCCAGCAGCTCGAGCCTAACAGGGGGCGGCGAGCAGTACTTC. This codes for CASSSSLTGGGEQYF.

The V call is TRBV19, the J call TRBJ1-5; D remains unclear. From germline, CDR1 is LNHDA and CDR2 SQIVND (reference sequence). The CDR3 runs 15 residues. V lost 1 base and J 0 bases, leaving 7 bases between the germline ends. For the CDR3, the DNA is TGTGCCAGTAGTATAGGGTCCTATAGCAATCAGCCCCAGCATTTT. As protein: CASSIGSYSNQPQHF.

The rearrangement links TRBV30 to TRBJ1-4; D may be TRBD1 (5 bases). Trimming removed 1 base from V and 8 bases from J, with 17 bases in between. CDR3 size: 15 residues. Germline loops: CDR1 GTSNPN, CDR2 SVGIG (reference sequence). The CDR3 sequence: CAWSDHPGDREKLFF. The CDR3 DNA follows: TGTGCCTGGAGTGATCACCCGGGGGATCGAGAAAAACTGTTTTTT.

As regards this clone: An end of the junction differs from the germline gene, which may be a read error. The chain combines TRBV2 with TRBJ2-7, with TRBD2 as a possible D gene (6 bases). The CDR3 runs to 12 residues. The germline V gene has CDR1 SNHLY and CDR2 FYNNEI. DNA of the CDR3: TGTGCCAGCGGATACTCGACGGGGGAAAAGGACTTC. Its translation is CASGYSTGEKDF.